These 21 T cell receptor beta chains came from one sample sequenced in a study of blood T cell repertoires in COVID-19. Sequenced by immunoSEQ multiplex PCR; TCRdb stores in-frame clones only, minus some. The profile shows roughly 220,000 clones, 80% of them singletons. Input material: PBMCs or T cells enriched from blood (not recorded which). These receptors were taken from a man younger than 40 with acute COVID-19.

The gene calls are TRBV19 and TRBJ1-1; D remains ambiguous. Germline V gene lookup returns CDR1 LNHDA and CDR2 SQIVND (reference sequence). V was shortened by 0 bases and J by 3 bases, with 14 bases between the two germline ends. The CDR3 runs 16 residues. This CDR3 is CASSIEYLDRDTEAFF. As DNA, the CDR3 is TGTGCCAGTAGTATAGAGTACCTAGATCGGGACACTGAAGCTTTCTTT.

This clone was observed a few times. The chain has TRBV6-5 and TRBJ2-7; 9 nucleotides agree with TRBD1. From germline, CDR1 is MNHEY and CDR2 SVGAGI. The CDR3 is made up of 14 amino acids. Germline trimming cut 6 bases from V and 7 bases from J; bases unmatched to any gene: 10. Written as DNA, the CDR3 is TGTGCCAGCAGCCCGGACAGGGGATTCGGAGAGCAGTACTTC. This sequence encodes CASSPDRGFGEQYF.

This clone was seen just once. The chain joins TRBV7-2 to TRBJ1-5; a weak D match, TRBD1 (6 bases). The V and J ends lost 1 base and 0 bases respectively, with 7 bases between them. From germline, CDR1 is SGHTA and CDR2 FQGNSA. This CDR3 comprises 15 residues. CDR3 nucleotide sequence: TGTGCCAGCAGCTTAGAGGGGGATAGCAATCAGCCCCAGCATTTT. Residues: CASSLEGDSNQPQHF.

This clone was seen only once. The CDR3: CASSKQDGYTF. CDR3 coding DNA: TGTGCCAGCAGCAAACAGGATGGCTACACCTTC. The chain combines TRBV21-1 with TRBJ1-2; TRBD1 reflects the table's D call only, with no check against the DNA. TRBV21-1 is reported as a pseudogene. The CDR3 is 11 amino acids.

The V call is TRBV19, the J call TRBJ1-5; D is uncertain. This CDR3 spans 18 amino acids. CDR1 is LNHDA, CDR2 SQIVND, per germline (reference sequence). The ends were cut back, 1 base at V and 0 bases at J, with 16 bases in the middle. This CDR3 is CASSIVAGGPISNQPQHF. DNA for the CDR3: TGTGCCAGTAGTATAGTGGCAGGAGGCCCGATTAGCAATCAGCCCCAGCATTTT.

This chain's CDR3 is CASSRTGLVDEKLFF. In DNA, the CDR3 is TGTGCCAGCAGTCGGACAGGGTTGGTTGATGAAAAACTGTTTTTT. V is TRBV27 and J is TRBJ1-4, with TRBD1 matching 8 bases. Trimming at V came to 5 bases and at J to 6 bases, leaving 8 bases not matched to a gene. The CDR3 is made up of 15 amino acids. The germline gives CDR1 MNHEY, CDR2 SMNVEV (reference sequence).

This sequence joins TRBV18 and TRBJ2-6, with 7 bases identical to TRBD1. CDR3 length: 15 residues. With 3 bases clipped from V and 2 bases from J, the junction kept 1 base outside the gene matches. Germline lookup yields CDR1 KGHSH and CDR2 LQKENI. This CDR3 reads CASSPDRAGANVLTF. CDR3 DNA: TGTGCCAGCTCACCTGACAGGGCTGGGGCCAACGTCCTGACTTTC. The entire variable domain, with the rest obtained from reference TRBV18 and TRBJ2-6, is as follows: NAGVMQNPRHLVRRRGQEARLRCSPMKGHSHVYWYRQLPEEGLKFMVYLQKENIIDESGMPKERFSAEFPKEGPSILRIQQVVRGDSAAYFCASSPDRAGANVLTFGAGSRLTVL.

The rearrangement uses TRBV7-2 and TRBJ2-2; tentatively, D is TRBD2 (7 bases). CDR3 length: 15 residues. Germline CDR1 SGHTA, CDR2 FQGNSA. The V end lost 4 bases, the J end lost 5 bases, and 14 bases lay between the germline ends. The CDR3 loop reads CASSSTRGGTGELFF. The CDR3 DNA follows: TGTGCCAGCAGCTCCACGAGGGGGGGGACCGGGGAGCTGTTTTTT. Supplemented by reference TRBV7-2 and TRBJ2-2, the full variable domain reads GAGVSQSPSNKVTEKGKDVELRCDPISGHTALYWYRQSLGQGLEFLIYFQGNSAPDKSGLPSDRFSAERTGGSVSTLTIQRTQQEDSAVYLCASSSTRGGTGELFFGEGSRLTVL.

The J gene is TRBJ1-1, the V gene TRBV30, with D uncertain. CDR1 and CDR2 (germline): GTSNPN, SVGIG (reference sequence). There are 13 residues in the CDR3. The V gene lost 4 bases and the J gene lost 7 bases, with 16 bases spanning the gap. CDR3 loop: CAWTGPGFGEAFF. The CDR3 nucleotides are TGTGCCTGGACCGGACCGGGGTTCGGTGAAGCTTTCTTT.

The V gene is TRBV3-1 (or the pseudogene TRBV3-2), the J gene TRBJ1-2; tentatively, D is TRBD1 (5 bases). Between the trimmed V and J ends, which lost 6 bases and 0 bases, there was a span of 11 bases. This CDR3 has 14 amino acids. Germline CDR1 reads LGHDT; CDR2 reads YNNKEL (reference sequence). The DNA of the CDR3 is TGTGCCAGCAGATCTCGGGGGGCTAACTATGGCTACACCTTC. This sequence encodes CASRSRGANYGYTF.

V and J are TRBV18 and TRBJ1-2; no reliable D call. V lost 8 bases and J lost 1, with 8 bases in between. Germline values: CDR1 KGHSH, CDR2 LQKENI. This CDR3 has 12 residues. CDR3 nucleotide sequence: TGTGCCAGCGCAGGTGATAACTATGGCTACACCTTC. It is translated as CASAGDNYGYTF. Supplemented by reference TRBV18 and TRBJ1-2, the full variable domain reads NAGVMQNPRHLVRRRGQEARLRCSPMKGHSHVYWYRQLPEEGLKFMVYLQKENIIDESGMPKERFSAEFPKEGPSILRIQQVVRGDSAAYFCASAGDNYGYTFGSGTRLTVV.

The V gene is TRBV6-5, the J gene TRBJ1-1; the D gene is possibly TRBD1 (5 bases). There are 13 residues in the CDR3. Deletions cut 0 bases from V and 5 bases from J, with 7 bases between. CDR1 is MNHEY, CDR2 SVGAGI, per germline. The CDR3 here is CASSYSKGTEAFF. The DNA for the CDR3 is TGTGCCAGCAGTTACTCGAAGGGGACTGAAGCTTTCTTT.

This clone occurred a few times. The genes are TRBV19 and TRBJ2-3; D gene unclear. CDR3 length: 13 amino acids. With 4 bases removed from V and 5 bases from J, the gap between germline ends came to 10 bases. Germline V gives CDR1 LNHDA, CDR2 SQIVND (reference sequence). Written as DNA, the CDR3 is TGTGCCAGTAGTAAAGATCGCGGAGATACGCAGTATTTT. Protein product: CASSKDRGDTQYF.

The J gene is TRBJ2-7, the V gene TRBV19, with D maybe TRBD2 (6 bases). Trimming took 6 bases from V and 0 from J, leaving 15 bases between them. This CDR3 contains 15 residues. Per the germline V gene, CDR1 is LNHDA and CDR2 is SQIVND (reference sequence). CDR3 loop: CASRPLAGSSYEQYF. The CDR3 DNA reads TGTGCCAGTAGGCCGTTGGCGGGAAGCTCCTACGAGCAGTACTTC. The whole variable domain, remainder taken from reference TRBV19 and TRBJ2-7, is DGGITQSPKYLFRKEGQNVTLSCEQNLNHDAMYWYRQDPGQGLRLIYYSQIVNDFQKGDIAEGYSVSREKKESFPLTVTSAQKNPTAFYLCASRPLAGSSYEQYFGPGTRLTVT.

The chain carries TRBV7-2 and TRBJ2-3; 9 positions match TRBD2. Germline V lookup: CDR1 SGHTA, CDR2 FQGNSA. The CDR3 spans 15 residues. V trimming: 5 bases; J trimming: 1 base; junction bases outside the gene matches: 4. The CDR3 region is CASSQQRGGTDTQYF. CDR3 bases: TGTGCCAGCAGCCAACAGCGGGGGGGCACAGATACGCAGTATTTT.

V usage is TRBV6-4 and J usage is TRBJ2-1; TRBD1 is a possible D gene (6 bases). Germline V gives CDR1 MRHNA, CDR2 SNTAGT. This CDR3 region has 16 residues. V gave up 6 bases and J gave up 0 bases, with 15 bases separating them. CDR3 amino acids: CASSSEGDGSYNEQFF. CDR3 in DNA: TGTGCCAGCAGCTCCGAGGGGGACGGCTCCTACAATGAGCAGTTCTTC.

The chain has TRBV19 and TRBJ2-2, with D perhaps matching TRBD2 (5 bases). Germline values: CDR1 LNHDA, CDR2 SQIVND (reference sequence). This CDR3 is 15 amino acids long. Trimming removed 1 base at V and 4 bases at J, with 10 bases between. CDR3 nucleotide sequence: TGTGCCAGTAGTATAGTGGGTGGAGGCACCGGGGAGCTGTTTTTT. It is translated as CASSIVGGGTGELFF.

V gene TRBV7-9 combines with J gene TRBJ1-4; unclear D gene. CDR3 length: 13 amino acids. V shed 1 base and J shed 7 bases, with 7 bases lying between them. Germline V gives CDR1 SEHNR, CDR2 FQNEAQ (reference sequence). The DNA for the CDR3 is TGTGCCAGCAGCTTAGTCGGAGGTGAAAAACTGTTTTTT. It translates to CASSLVGGEKLFF. The complete variable domain, with remaining parts taken from reference TRBV7-9 and TRBJ1-4, reads DTGVSQNPRHKITKRGQNVTFRCDPISEHNRLYWYRQTLGQGPEFLTYFQNEAQLEKSRLLSDRFSAERPKGSFSTLEIQRTEQGDSAMYLCASSLVGGEKLFFGSGTQLSVL.

The chain uses TRBV9 and TRBJ2-3; no clear D. CDR3 length: 18 amino acids. Per germline, CDR1 SGDLS and CDR2 YYNGEE. V was clipped by 3 bases and J by 0 bases, with 20 bases between them. The CDR3 protein is CASSARDTPPHSTDTQYF. The CDR3, as DNA: TGTGCCAGCAGCGCTCGCGACACCCCACCACATAGCACAGATACGCAGTATTTT.

This clone has a handful of counts. This chain links TRBV11-1 with TRBJ1-6; tentative D call: TRBD1 (6 bases). Trimming took off 8 bases at V and 6 bases at J, with 14 bases between the two ends. This CDR3 is 14 amino acids long. CDR1 and CDR2 (germline): SGHAT, FQDESV (reference sequence). Written as DNA, the CDR3 is TGTGCCAGCGCGTACAGGGTTGGTAATTCACCCCTCCACTTT. Translating gives CASAYRVGNSPLHF.

The V call is TRBV5-1, the J call TRBJ2-5; D unresolved. CDR3 length: 13 amino acids. Looked up from germline, CDR1 is SGHRS and CDR2 is YFSETQ. Trimming took 2 bases from V and 2 from J, leaving 7 bases between them. In nucleotides, the CDR3 is TGCGCCAGCAGCTTTTTTCAGCAAGAGACCCAGTACTTC. Amino acids: CASSFFQQETQYF.